This TCR beta chain was sequenced during a study of PD-1 blockade in classical Hodgkin lymphoma. Germline V gene lookup returns CDR1 MRHNA and CDR2 SNTAGT. Trimming left V 0 bases short and J 3 bases short, with 6 bases between. CDR3 length: 15 residues. Note on this clone: The antigen is unknown.

The repertoire was sequenced with immunoSEQ multiplex PCR; TCRdb's copy has only in-frame clones and lacks some. The repertoire has about 44,000 clones, 55% to 80% of them found once; the top ten carry about 3.4%. Time point specified: cycle 4 day 1 (C4D1), after about 6 weeks of nivolumab. The patients all showed relapse after autologous stem cell transplantation, while their brentuximab vedotin exposure varied. Broader study findings: The drivers behind the repertoire differences, possibly disease activity or prior therapy, remain undefined.

This material consisted of peripheral blood mononuclear cells (PBMCs), taken before the fourth cycle of nivolumab. The receptor comes from a human donor with classical Hodgkin lymphoma. V gene TRBV6-4 combines with J gene TRBJ2-6; D may be TRBD1 (6 bases). In DNA, the CDR3 is TGTGCCAGCAGTGACTCACAGGGTGGGGCCAACGTCCTGACTTTC. Its translation is CASSDSQGGANVLTF.